The entry below describes one TCR beta chain. Germline is not matched at one junction end, which may reflect a read error. The data were taken from a study of T-cell reconstitution after alpha-beta-depleted transplantation in children. TCRbeta library construction was performed incorporating unique molecular identifiers. TCRdb re-analysed the PCR reads in MiXCR, keeping a single row per CDR3 protein. The sample has 500,000 or so distinct CDR3 sequences; roughly 10% are singletons. The clonotype was recovered from a female patient aged 2-10 years who had a stem cell transplant for aplastic anemia, so the T cells may come from the graft donor. Sample: PBMCs, mostly from graft donor cells, taken 180 days after TCRalphabeta/CD19-depleted stem cell transplant.

The CDR3 loop reads CGARGRGTGYEQYF. The CDR3 DNA is TGCGGTGCTAGAGGACGGGGTACGGGGTACGAGCAGTACTTC. This sequence joins TRBV20-1 and TRBJ2-7; D is possibly TRBD2 (5 bases). The V gene's germline CDR1 is DFQATT and CDR2 SNEGSKA (reference sequence). The CDR3 runs 14 residues.